One and the same sample provided the 17 T cell receptor beta chains below, sequenced in a study of T-cell memory formation after mild COVID-19. From the 5' RACE reads, TCRdb called clonotypes with MiXCR, one entry per CDR3 protein. This sample has 11,000 to 15,000 distinct CDR3 sequences, with roughly 19% found just once. Sequenced material: PBMCs or a T cell subset sorted from them (not recorded which). Source of these receptors: an adult woman who had mild COVID-19 (a few samples of this study predate the infection). Cell type and time point are not known.

The V call is TRBV7-2, the J call TRBJ2-2; TRBD2 matches 9 bases. The CDR3 has 15 residues. Germline-derived CDR1 and CDR2 are SGHTA and FQGNSA. V shed 4 bases and J 6 bases; nucleotides not matched to a gene: 6. The CDR3: CASSSGGRVAGELFF. In DNA form, the CDR3 reads TGTGCCAGCAGCTCAGGCGGGAGGGTCGCCGGGGAGCTGTTTTTT.

The CDR3 is CASSLKPGGLYEQYV. DNA of the CDR3: TGCGCCAGCAGCTTGAAGCCAGGGGGTCTCTACGAGCAGTACGTC. The V and J genes are TRBV5-1 and TRBJ2-7; 7 bases line up with TRBD1. There are 15 residues in the CDR3. After removal of 1 base from V and 3 bases from J, the junction contained 7 bases not matched to a gene. Germline V gene sequence: CDR1 SGHRS, CDR2 YFSETQ.

The V call is TRBV12-3 or TRBV12-4, the J call TRBJ2-7; a weak D match, TRBD1 (5 bases). Trimming shortened V by 10 bases and J by 2 bases, and 18 bases separated the two germline ends. There are 14 residues in the CDR3. CDR3 sequence: CAIIDGIGAYEQYF. The CDR3, as DNA: TGTGCCATCATAGACGGTATAGGGGCCTACGAGCAGTACTTC.

The chain joins TRBV6-1 to TRBJ2-7; 10 nucleotides align to TRBD1. The germline V gene has CDR1 MNHNS and CDR2 SASEGT. After removal of 1 base from V and 3 bases from J, the junction contained 3 bases not matched to a gene. The CDR3 has 15 amino acids. The CDR3 nucleotides read TGTGCCAGCAGTGAAGAGACAGGGGGCAACTACGAGCAGTACTTC. Translated, it gives CASSEETGGNYEQYF.

This clonotype was detected ten times or more. The CDR3 region is CASSPRLADFFYNEQFF. CDR3 DNA sequence: TGTGCCAGCAGCCCGAGACTAGCGGACTTCTTCTACAATGAGCAGTTCTTC. V usage is TRBV7-9 and J usage is TRBJ2-1; 9 positions agree with TRBD2. CDR3 length: 17 residues. Germline V gives CDR1 SEHNR, CDR2 FQNEAQ (reference sequence). After removal of 5 bases from V and 3 bases from J, the junction contained 11 bases not matched to a gene.

There are many counts of this clonotype. This chain uses TRBV6-5 with TRBJ1-4, with D unresolved. The V end was cut by 2 bases, the J end by 5 bases, with 6 bases between. Germline CDR1 is MNHEY and CDR2 is SVGAGI. This CDR3 is 13 amino acids long. CDR3 DNA: TGTGCCAGCAGTTACGGGCGAAATGAAAAACTGTTTTTT. As protein: CASSYGRNEKLFF.

This clonotype has a count of ten or more. V usage is TRBV7-6 and J usage is TRBJ2-1, with 10 bases identical to TRBD1. CDR3 length: 15 amino acids. V gave up 4 bases and J gave up 7 bases; unmatched junction bases: 7. Germline lookup yields CDR1 SGHVS and CDR2 FNYEAQ. The CDR3 nucleotides read TGTGCCAGCAGCTCCTCCACGGACAGGGGGAATGAGCAGTTCTTC. This gives the protein CASSSSTDRGNEQFF. Drawing the rest from reference TRBV7-6 and TRBJ2-1, the complete variable domain is GAGVSQSPRYKVTKRGQDVALRCDPISGHVSLYWYRQALGQGPEFLTYFNYEAQQDKSGLPNDRFSAERPEGSISTLTIQRTEQRDSAMYRCASSSSTDRGNEQFFGPGTRLTVL.

The CDR3 region has the DNA TGTGCCAGCAGCCCGATACTAGGGACCGCCTACTACGAGCAGTACTTC. Residues: CASSPILGTAYYEQYF. The chain combines TRBV11-1 with TRBJ2-7; D is perhaps TRBD1 or TRBD2 (5 bases each). The CDR3 is made up of 16 amino acids. V dropped 5 bases and J dropped 3 bases, with 20 bases sitting between them. In germline, CDR1 is SGHAT, CDR2 FQDESV (reference sequence).

This clonotype was counted many times. The chain combines TRBV20-1 with TRBJ2-1; no firm D call. The CDR3 contains 13 residues. V gave up 8 bases and J gave up 3 bases, with 14 bases separating them. Germline V gene sequence: CDR1 DFQATT, CDR2 SNEGSKA (reference sequence). The CDR3 region has the DNA TGCAGTCCCCCTAGGGTAGGCTACAATGAGCAGTTCTTC. It yields the protein CSPPRVGYNEQFF.

The rearrangement links TRBV5-1 to TRBJ1-3; no clear D. The CDR3 is 15 amino acids. Germline V lookup: CDR1 SGHRS, CDR2 YFSETQ. Trimming pared 0 bases from V and 4 bases from J, leaving 11 bases between. In nucleotides, the CDR3 is TGCGCCAGCAGCTTGGTACCGTCGGGAGGAAACACCATATATTTT. Its translation is CASSLVPSGGNTIYF.

This clonotype occurred many times. The chain recombines TRBV5-1 with TRBJ1-2; 7 nucleotides align to TRBD1. V dropped 4 bases and J dropped 7; count of bases not matched to a gene: 19. CDR3 length: 17 amino acids. CDR1 SGHRS and CDR2 YFSETQ come from the germline V gene. In DNA form, the CDR3 reads TGCGCCAGCAGCCGAAACGATTTAGACAGGGAGATAAGTGGCTACACCTTC. Translating gives CASSRNDLDREISGYTF.

A few counts support this clonotype. It may be a read error: a sequence one base away is much more abundant. The V call is TRBV7-9, the J call TRBJ2-3, with D maybe TRBD2 (5 bases). The length of the CDR3 is 16 residues. CDR1 and CDR2 from the germline V gene are SEHNR and FQNEAQ (reference sequence). Trimming pared 5 bases from V and 4 bases from J, leaving 19 bases between. The CDR3 loop reads CASSVLPAAGADTQYF. CDR3 DNA sequence: TGTGCCAGCAGCGTACTCCCGGCCGCGGGTGCAGATACGCAGTATTTT.

There are many counts of this clonotype. As DNA, the CDR3 is TGTGCCAGCAGTGAAGCTGAGGTTTCTGAAAAACTGTTTTTT. Its translation: CASSEAEVSEKLFF. The rearrangement uses TRBV2 and TRBJ1-4, with D hard to call. The CDR3 loop spans 14 amino acids. The germline gives CDR1 SNHLY, CDR2 FYNNEI. The V end lost 0 bases, the J end lost 7 bases, and 9 bases lay between the germline ends.

This clonotype was detected many times. The rearrangement joins TRBV18 to TRBJ1-1; 11 bases align to TRBD1. The germline gives CDR1 KGHSH, CDR2 LQKENI. The CDR3 consists of 15 residues. With V trimmed by 5 bases and J by 8 bases, 10 bases remained unmatched. The CDR3 bases are TGTGCCAGCTCAGAGGACAGGGGGCTCACCCAAGAAGCTTTCTTT. This encodes CASSEDRGLTQEAFF.

Many counts were recorded for this clonotype. The genes are TRBV24-1 and TRBJ1-1, with 7 bases matching TRBD1. The CDR3 loop spans 15 amino acids. Per the germline V gene, CDR1 is KGHDR and CDR2 is SFDVKD. J was trimmed by 2 bases and V by 5 bases; bases with no gene match: 7. This CDR3 is CATSARQGGNTEAFF. The CDR3 DNA is TGTGCCACCAGTGCGCGACAGGGAGGAAACACTGAAGCTTTCTTT.

This clonotype was picked up many times. V and J are TRBV12-3 or TRBV12-4 and TRBJ2-5; 9 nucleotides line up with TRBD2. The length of the CDR3 is 17 residues. After removal of 3 bases from V and 5 bases from J, the junction contained 13 bases not matched to a gene. CDR3 residues: CASSFKGSGSSLETQYF. The DNA for the CDR3 is TGTGCCAGCAGTTTCAAGGGTAGCGGGAGTTCTCTTGAGACCCAGTACTTC.

This clonotype was observed at least ten times. The V gene is TRBV30, the J gene TRBJ2-3, with 10 bases matching TRBD1. CDR3 length equals 18 residues. The germline V gene encodes CDR1 GTSNPN and CDR2 SVGIG (reference sequence). The DNA of the CDR3 is TGTGCGTCGACCCGGGGACAGGGGACCCTAAGTGGCACAGATACGCAGTATTTT. It encodes CASTRGQGTLSGTDTQYF.